One and the same sample provided the 28 T cell receptor beta chains below, sequenced in a study of lymphopenia after photon versus proton radiotherapy. Sequencing used immunoSEQ multiplex PCR; TCRdb keeps in-frame clones, though not all of them. The table lists around 22,000 clones, around 84% of them singletons. Sequences were derived from peripheral blood, sampled from a patient treated with photon-based radiotherapy. Receptors were obtained from a man in his forties with gastric cancer.

This rearrangement joins TRBV18 to TRBJ1-6; 8 positions agree with TRBD1. There are 19 residues in the CDR3. Unmatched junction bases numbered 15, after V lost 6 bases and J lost 2 bases. Germline loops: CDR1 KGHSH, CDR2 LQKENI. This CDR3 reads CASSQEIPGGAPYNSPLHF. CDR3 bases: TGTGCCAGCTCCCAAGAAATTCCAGGGGGCGCCCCCTATAATTCACCCCTCCACTTT.

The V call is TRBV11-3, the J call TRBJ1-3, with 11 nucleotides matching TRBD1. CDR3 size: 18 residues. Germline CDR1 and CDR2: SGHNT and YENEEA. With 0 bases clipped from V and 6 bases from J, the junction kept 10 bases outside the gene matches. This CDR3 is CASSLEGRTGGGENTIYF. The CDR3 coding sequence is TGTGCCAGCAGCTTAGAGGGGAGGACAGGGGGCGGTGAAAACACCATATATTTT.

The CDR3 reads CASRQINNSPLHF. For the CDR3, the DNA is TGTGCCAGTCGCCAGATTAATAATTCACCCCTCCACTTT. V and J are TRBV19 and TRBJ1-6; D is ambiguous. Trimming removed 8 bases at V and 5 bases at J, with 10 bases between. Germline V gives CDR1 LNHDA, CDR2 SQIVND (reference sequence). CDR3 length equals 13 residues.

As concerns this clone: Other nucleotide sequences from this sample produce the same CDR3. The chain's CDR3 is CASSVRPSGGRTGELFF. In DNA form, the CDR3 reads TGTGCCAGCAGCGTGAGGCCTAGCGGGGGTCGGACCGGGGAGCTGTTTTTT. The chain is built from TRBV9 and TRBJ2-2; 10 bases agree with TRBD2. This CDR3 has 17 residues. V trimming: 2 bases; J trimming: 5 bases; junction bases outside the gene matches: 9. CDR1 is SGDLS and CDR2 is YYNGEE in the germline V gene.

V gene TRBV6-1 combines with J gene TRBJ1-3; D is possibly TRBD1 (5 bases). The V gene's germline CDR1 is MNHNS and CDR2 SASEGT. The CDR3 is 13 amino acids. Trimming left V 5 bases short and J 6 bases short, with 11 bases between. In DNA, the CDR3 is TGTGCCAGCAGTCGCGGGGACCCAAACACCATATATTTT. Residues: CASSRGDPNTIYF.

V is TRBV6-6 and J is TRBJ2-7; no reliable D call. The V gene lost 7 bases and the J gene lost 3 bases, with 10 bases spanning the gap. The length of the CDR3 is 12 residues. Looked up from germline, CDR1 is MNHNY and CDR2 is SVGAGI (reference sequence). The DNA for the CDR3 is TGTGCCAGCACCGGGTTCTTCTACGAGCAGTACTTC. Protein: CASTGFFYEQYF.

V and J are TRBV11-2 and TRBJ2-3; maybe TRBD2 (6 bases). Germline V gene lookup returns CDR1 SGHAT and CDR2 FQNNGV. Deletions cut 0 bases from V and 7 bases from J, with 14 bases between. The CDR3 spans 15 residues. CDR3 bases: TGTGCCAGCAGCTTAGATATTCAGGGCGGGAATACGCAGTATTTT. Amino acids: CASSLDIQGGNTQYF.

The J gene is TRBJ1-3, the V gene TRBV9; possibly TRBD1 for D (5 bases). The germline V and J ends were trimmed by 4 bases and 4 bases, with 15 bases remaining between them. This CDR3 contains 15 residues. Germline-derived CDR1 and CDR2 are SGDLS and YYNGEE. CDR3 bases: TGTGCCAGCAGCACCTCGGGGGTGTCAGGAAACACCATATATTTT. Amino acid sequence: CASSTSGVSGNTIYF.

This clone appeared a single time. This sequence joins TRBV4-2 and TRBJ1-2; no clear D. The CDR3 extends over 12 amino acids. V shed 0 bases and J shed 4 bases, with 3 bases lying between them. Germline V gene sequence: CDR1 LGHNA, CDR2 YNFKEQ. The CDR3 spells CASSQDAYGYTF. CDR3 bases: TGTGCCAGCAGCCAAGATGCCTATGGCTACACCTTC.

There are a few counts of this clone. The chain carries TRBV29-1 and TRBJ1-5, with TRBD1 matching over 11 bases. V shed 6 bases, J shed 0 bases, and the junction held 7 bases outside the gene matches. The CDR3 runs 16 residues. The germline CDR1 and CDR2 sequences are SQVTM and ANQGSEA. CDR3 bases: TGCAGCGTGGCTGGGACAGGGGGTAATAGCAATCAGCCCCAGCATTTT. It codes for CSVAGTGGNSNQPQHF.

The chain recombines TRBV20-1 with TRBJ2-1; no clear D. The CDR3 has 11 amino acids. V was shortened by 6 bases and J by 7 bases, with 10 bases between the two germline ends. Per germline, CDR1 DFQATT and CDR2 SNEGSKA (reference sequence). CDR3 coding DNA: TGCAGTGCCCCCCGGCCAAATGAGCAGTTCTTC. It translates to CSAPRPNEQFF.

Only a few counts were recorded for this clone. The chain combines TRBV21-1 with TRBJ1-1; the tabulated D call, TRBD1, remains unverified against the DNA. TRBV21-1 is termed a pseudogene. This CDR3 comprises 15 residues. CDR3 DNA: TGTGCCAGCAGCAAAGGCCGACAGGGAAACACTGAAGCTTTCTTT. Encoded protein: CASSKGRQGNTEAFF.

The J gene is TRBJ1-2, the V gene TRBV21-1; the table assigns TRBD1, which was not confirmed against the DNA. TRBV21-1 is termed a pseudogene. This CDR3 is 14 amino acids long. This chain's CDR3 is CASGSGRGNYGYTF. The CDR3 region has the DNA TGTGCCAGCGGGTCGGGCAGGGGTAACTATGGCTACACCTTC.

In DNA form, the CDR3 reads TGTGCCAGCAGCGGACAGGGAAGGACTGAAGCTTTCTTT. It yields the protein CASSGQGRTEAFF. The V gene is TRBV6-1, the J gene TRBJ1-1; 8 bases match TRBD1. From germline, CDR1 is MNHNS and CDR2 SASEGT. Trimming at V came to 6 bases and at J to 5 bases, leaving 5 bases not matched to a gene. The CDR3 length is 13 residues.

CDR3 in amino acids: CASSPASNQPQHF. The CDR3 DNA is TGTGCCAGCAGCCCTGCCAGCAATCAGCCCCAGCATTTT. The chain uses TRBV28 and TRBJ1-5; D is ambiguous. Germline-derived CDR1 and CDR2 are MDHEN and SYDVKM. CDR3 length equals 13 residues. V lost 6 bases and J 1 base, leaving 7 bases between the germline ends. Drawing the rest from reference TRBV28 and TRBJ1-5, the complete variable domain is DVKVTQSSRYLVKRTGEKVFLECVQDMDHENMFWYRQDPGLGLRLIYFSYDVKMKEKGDIPEGYSVSREKKERFSLILESASTNQTSMYLCASSPASNQPQHFGDGTRLSIL.

V and J are TRBV6-6 and TRBJ1-3; D is perhaps TRBD1 (5 bases). Germline lookup yields CDR1 MNHNY and CDR2 SVGAGI (reference sequence). V lost 2 bases to trimming and J lost 0 bases, with 8 bases between them. This CDR3 has 15 amino acids. In nucleotides, the CDR3 is TGTGCCAGCAGTTACGGGGGTGGCTCTGGAAACACCATATATTTT. It encodes CASSYGGGSGNTIYF.

V gene TRBV28 combines with J gene TRBJ2-2; weak D call: TRBD1 (5 bases). CDR1 and CDR2 (germline): MDHEN, SYDVKM. Trimming took off 6 bases at V and 1 base at J, with 9 bases between the two ends. There are 14 residues in the CDR3. The CDR3 DNA reads as TGTGCCAGCAGCGACACAGGGAACACCGGGGAGCTGTTTTTT. Residues: CASSDTGNTGELFF. The variable domain in full, with the rest retrieved from reference TRBV28 and TRBJ2-2, is DVKVTQSSRYLVKRTGEKVFLECVQDMDHENMFWYRQDPGLGLRLIYFSYDVKMKEKGDIPEGYSVSREKKERFSLILESASTNQTSMYLCASSDTGNTGELFFGEGSRLTVL.

The chain carries TRBV9 and TRBJ2-1; D is perhaps TRBD2 (7 bases). Trimming removed 2 bases from V and 9 bases from J, with 18 bases in between. Germline lookup yields CDR1 SGDLS and CDR2 YYNGEE. This CDR3 contains 15 residues. The CDR3 sequence: CASSVDEGGHGEQFF. The CDR3 nucleotides read TGTGCCAGCAGCGTTGATGAGGGGGGGCACGGTGAGCAGTTCTTC.

This chain links TRBV6-1 with TRBJ2-3; TRBD1 matches at 8 bases. The V segment lost 4 bases and the J segment 4 bases; nucleotides outside the gene matches: 4. The CDR3 is 14 amino acids. CDR1 is MNHNS, CDR2 SASEGT, per germline. The CDR3 is CASSGQGRADTQYF. In DNA form, the CDR3 reads TGTGCCAGCAGTGGACAGGGGAGAGCAGATACGCAGTATTTT.

This chain links TRBV20-1 with TRBJ1-1, with 9 bases identical to TRBD1. The CDR3 is 11 residues long. Germline values: CDR1 DFQATT, CDR2 SNEGSKA (reference sequence). The CDR3 loop reads CSAGQGGEAFF. DNA for the CDR3: TGCAGCGCGGGACAGGGCGGCGAAGCTTTCTTT.

This clone was detected a few times. The chain is built from TRBV11-2 and TRBJ1-6; D gene unclear. Germline loops: CDR1 SGHAT, CDR2 FQNNGV. V lost 2 bases to trimming and J lost 7 bases, with 3 bases between them. This CDR3 has 12 amino acids. The CDR3 DNA sequence: TGTGCCAGCAGCTTAAGGAATTCACCCCTCCACTTT. Its translation is CASSLRNSPLHF.

This chain uses TRBV9 with TRBJ1-6; 7 nucleotides match TRBD1. V shed 4 bases, J shed 7 bases, and the junction held 5 bases outside the gene matches. Per germline, CDR1 SGDLS and CDR2 YYNGEE. CDR3 length: 14 residues. The CDR3 here is CASSKGTENSPLHF. In DNA form, the CDR3 reads TGTGCCAGCAGCAAAGGGACAGAAAATTCACCCCTCCACTTT. Variable domain in full (rest from reference TRBV9 and TRBJ1-6): DSGVTQTPKHLITATGQRVTLRCSPRSGDLSVYWYQQSLDQGLQFLIQYYNGEERAKGNILERFSAQQFPDLHSELNLSSLELGDSALYFCASSKGTENSPLHFGNGTRLTVT.

The V call is TRBV7-6, the J call TRBJ2-5; possible D gene TRBD2, 6 bases. Germline assignment: CDR1 SGHVS and CDR2 FNYEAQ. The CDR3 consists of 14 residues. V lost 2 bases and J 5 bases, leaving 12 bases between the germline ends. CDR3 sequence reads: CASSLRGGDETQYF. CDR3 DNA: TGTGCCAGCAGCTTAAGGGGCGGGGATGAGACCCAGTACTTC. Combining the CDR3 with reference TRBV7-6 and TRBJ2-5 gives the whole variable domain GAGVSQSPRYKVTKRGQDVALRCDPISGHVSLYWYRQALGQGPEFLTYFNYEAQQDKSGLPNDRFSAERPEGSISTLTIQRTEQRDSAMYRCASSLRGGDETQYFGPGTRLLVL.

With regard to this clone: Relative to the germline gene, one junction end is altered; a read error may explain this. CDR3 region: CASSFDQAGDPLQF. CDR3 nucleotide sequence: TGTGCCAGCAGCTTTGACCAGGCCGGGGATCCCCTCCAGTTT. The chain combines TRBV7-4 with TRBJ1-6; D gene uncertain. This CDR3 has 14 amino acids. CDR1 SGHVT and CDR2 SQSDAQ come from the germline V gene.

The gene calls are TRBV5-5 and TRBJ1-2, with 7 bases identical to TRBD1. With 0 bases clipped from V and 5 bases from J, the junction kept 10 bases outside the gene matches. The CDR3 consists of 16 residues. The germline CDR1 and CDR2 sequences are SGHKS and YYEKEE (reference sequence). CDR3 amino acids: CASSLDSGTVKYGYTF. The CDR3 DNA reads as TGTGCCAGCAGCTTGGATTCCGGGACAGTCAAGTATGGCTACACCTTC.

J is TRBJ1-5 and V is TRBV7-9; unclear D gene. The CDR3 extends over 12 amino acids. CDR1 is SEHNR, CDR2 FQNEAQ, per germline (reference sequence). Deletions cut 5 bases from V and 4 bases from J, with 6 bases between. CDR3 bases: TGTGCCAGCAGCGGGCGAAATCAGCCCCAGCATTTT. As protein: CASSGRNQPQHF.

In its sample, this clone was seen once. The chain combines TRBV7-2 with TRBJ2-5; TRBD2 aligns across 10 bases. Germline CDR1 reads SGHTA; CDR2 reads FQGNSA. With V trimmed by 1 base and J by 4 bases, 6 bases remained unmatched. The CDR3 length is 16 residues. In DNA, the CDR3 is TGTGCCAGCAGCTTAGTGTTCAGCGGGGGGGTAGAGACCCAGTACTTC. This sequence encodes CASSLVFSGGVETQYF.

This clone was detected a few times. V and J are TRBV7-9 and TRBJ1-6; D is unclear. Trimming cost V 5 bases and J 7 bases, with 12 bases left between them. The germline gives CDR1 SEHNR, CDR2 FQNEAQ (reference sequence). The CDR3 consists of 14 residues. CDR3 DNA sequence: TGTGCCAGCAGCGCTCCCGGAGGGAATTCACCCCTCCACTTT. Protein product: CASSAPGGNSPLHF.